Here is one T cell receptor beta chain with its context. Its specificity is not known. Trimming pared 0 bases from V and 0 bases from J, leaving 2 bases between. The CDR3 runs 13 residues. CDR1 is PRHDT, CDR2 FYEKMQ, per germline (reference sequence). These data are taken from a study of cytomegalovirus exposure and HLA in healthy donors. Study-wide findings and caveats: The classifier, whose performance was assessed in both the original and validation cohorts, reportedly diagnosed cytomegalovirus status with high specificity and sensitivity. V- and J-gene trimming in TCR beta was tied to a missense DCLRE1C variant by an analysis performed later.

Both 60 Vbeta primers and 13 Jbeta primers went into the PCR. Data came from immunoSEQ multiplex PCR; TCRdb stores just in-frame clones and leaves some out. The sample shows 100,000 to 150,000 clones, around three quarters of them seen only once. This sequence originates from a woman in her forties or fifties in good health and CMV-seronegative. The sample consisted of PBMCs. The J gene is TRBJ1-1, the V gene TRBV13; no clear D. DNA for the CDR3: TGTGCCAGCAGCTTAGGTATGAACACTGAAGCTTTCTTT. It codes for CASSLGMNTEAFF.